These T cell receptor beta chains were read from a single sample in a study of blood T cell repertoires in COVID-19. Clones were sequenced by immunoSEQ multiplex PCR, and TCRdb holds only the in-frame ones, with some missing. The sample records about 120,000 clones, more than 85% being singletons. The sample taken for sequencing was peripheral blood. The source is a man aged 55-75 years with COVID-19, enrolled during active disease. CDR3s include the opening cysteine and the closing phenylalanine or tryptophan. D genes are given only for firm matches. Size is omitted from some rows. Given values are once, few, many or a class for expanded clones.

D gene	clone size	V gene	J gene	CDR3 DNA	CDR3 protein
TRBD1	-	TRBV7-9	TRBJ2-1	TGTGCCTCGATTTCGGAGGTGGCAGGGGGCGATGAGCAGTTCTTC	CASISEVAGGDEQFF
TRBD1	-	TRBV30	TRBJ2-5	TGTGCCTGGAGTGGGACAGGGGGCTCGGCAGAGACCCAGTACTTC	CAWSGTGGSAETQYF
TRBD1	-	TRBV12-5	TRBJ2-7	TGTGCTAGCAACAATCCGACAGGGGTCTTGGACGAGCAGTACTTC	CASNNPTGVLDEQYF
TRBD2	-	TRBV27	TRBJ2-7	TGTGCCAGCAGTTTAAGGCTAGCGGGGGGGTACGAGCAGTACTTC	CASSLRLAGGYEQYF
TRBD1	-	TRBV7-8	TRBJ2-5	TGTGCCAGCAGCAAAGGGACAGGGGGGGAGACCCAGTACTTC	CASSKGTGGETQYF
-	few	TRBV6-4	TRBJ1-2	TGTGCCAGCAGTGACTCGAATCGAGCGACGGGCTACACCTTC	CASSDSNRATGYTF
-	-	TRBV6-5	TRBJ2-7	TGTGCCTCCAGCCGGGGGACCTCCTACGAGCAGTACTTC	CASSRGTSYEQYF
TRBD1	-	TRBV19	TRBJ1-4	TGTGCCAGTTCCTGGGACAGTAATGAAAAACTGTTTTTT	CASSWDSNEKLFF
TRBD1	-	TRBV11-3	TRBJ2-7	TGTGCCAGCAGCTCCTCCGGACAGGTTGGCGAGCAGTACTTC	CASSSSGQVGEQYF
TRBD1	-	TRBV10-3	TRBJ2-1	TGTGCCATCAGTGGCCTTTTACAGGGGAGTAATGAGCAGTTCTTC	CAISGLLQGSNEQFF
TRBD1	-	TRBV12-3/TRBV12-4	TRBJ1-2	TGTGCCAGCAGTGGGACAGAGAGCTATGGCTACACCTTC	CASSGTESYGYTF
-	-	TRBV11-2	TRBJ2-3	TGTGCCAGCAGCTTCTTTGATACGCAGTATTTT	CASSFFDTQYF
TRBD1	-	TRBV2	TRBJ1-5	TGTGCCAGCAGTACCGAGACAGGGGCGTATAGCAATCAGCCCCAGCATTTT	CASSTETGAYSNQPQHF
-	-	TRBV5-1	TRBJ1-2	TGCGCCAGCAGCTTGGCCGGGGGTGACTATGGCTACACCTTC	CASSLAGGDYGYTF
TRBD1	few	TRBV5-1	TRBJ2-7	TGCGCCAGCAGCCCGGGACAGGGTAGTTTCTACGAGCAGTACTTC	CASSPGQGSFYEQYF
TRBD1	-	TRBV27	TRBJ2-3	TGTGCCAGCAGTTTCGACAGGGGGAGACGCACAGATACGCAGTATTTT	CASSFDRGRRTDTQYF
TRBD1	once	TRBV18	TRBJ1-2	TGTGCCAGCTCAACCCCTCCTAAAGACAGGGGGCATGGCTACACCTTC	CASSTPPKDRGHGYTF